The T cell receptor (beta chain) under discussion was sequenced for a study of T cell changes during pregnancy in multiple sclerosis. V dropped 3 bases and J dropped 7 bases, with 4 bases sitting between them. CDR3 size: 12 residues. The germline CDR1 and CDR2 sequences are MDHEN and SYDVKM. TCRdb's copy holds only in-frame clones and misses some; the assay was immunoSEQ multiplex PCR. The profile shows around 50,000 clones, 75% to 95% of them singletons. This sequence originates from a female donor in good health, enrolled as a control in a pregnancy study. This specimen was peripheral blood, taken after pregnancy. V and J are TRBV28 and TRBJ1-6; D uncertain. The CDR3 spells CASSFVNSPLHF. In DNA, the CDR3 is TGTGCCAGCAGTTTTGTAAATTCACCCCTCCACTTT.